This T cell receptor beta chain was identified in a study of cytomegalovirus exposure and HLA in healthy donors. The PCR made use of 60 Vbeta and 13 Jbeta primers. Assay used: immunoSEQ multiplex PCR; TCRdb lists only in-frame clones, some missing. The table lists about 100,000 clones, more than 60% of them singletons, with around 6.6% in the top ten. This CDR3 contains 15 residues. CDR1 SGDLS and CDR2 YYNGEE come from the germline V gene. V lost 2 bases and J lost 2; bases outside the gene matches: 5. The gene calls are TRBV9 and TRBJ2-3; 7 bases align to TRBD1. This TCR came from a man in his fifties or sixties in good health and CMV-seropositive. Input material: PBMCs. As DNA, the CDR3 is TGTGCCAGCAGCGTGAGTGACAGGGCCACAGATACGCAGTATTTT. Amino acids: CASSVSDRATDTQYF.